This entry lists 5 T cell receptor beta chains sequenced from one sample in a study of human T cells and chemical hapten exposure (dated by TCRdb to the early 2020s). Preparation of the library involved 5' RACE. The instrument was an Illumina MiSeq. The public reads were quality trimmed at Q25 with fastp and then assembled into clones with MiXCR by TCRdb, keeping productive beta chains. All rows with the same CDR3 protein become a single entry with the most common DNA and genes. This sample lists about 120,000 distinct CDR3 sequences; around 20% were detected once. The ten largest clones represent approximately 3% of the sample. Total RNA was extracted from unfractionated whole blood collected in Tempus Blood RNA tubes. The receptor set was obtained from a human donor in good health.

The CDR3 DNA follows: TGCGCCAGCAGCCAAGACAGGCGGCAGCCCCAGCATTTT. Amino acid sequence: CASSQDRRQPQHF. V usage is TRBV4-1 and J usage is TRBJ1-5; no clear D. The CDR3 has 13 residues. Germline V gives CDR1 MGHRA, CDR2 YSYEKL. The germline V and J ends were trimmed by 0 bases and 7 bases, with 7 bases remaining between them.

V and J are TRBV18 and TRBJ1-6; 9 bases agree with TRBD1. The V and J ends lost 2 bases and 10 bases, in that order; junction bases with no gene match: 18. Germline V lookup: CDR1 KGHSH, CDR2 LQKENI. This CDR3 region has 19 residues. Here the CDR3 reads CASSPMDRGGGVRSSPLHF. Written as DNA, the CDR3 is TGTGCCAGCTCACCAATGGACAGGGGCGGCGGGGTCCGAAGCTCACCCCTCCACTTT.

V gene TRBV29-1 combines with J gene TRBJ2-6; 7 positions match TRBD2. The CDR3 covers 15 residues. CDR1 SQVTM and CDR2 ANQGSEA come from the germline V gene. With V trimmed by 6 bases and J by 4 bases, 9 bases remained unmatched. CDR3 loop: CSVSGTGAGANVLTF. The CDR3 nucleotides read TGCAGCGTGAGCGGGACGGGCGCGGGGGCCAACGTCCTGACTTTC.

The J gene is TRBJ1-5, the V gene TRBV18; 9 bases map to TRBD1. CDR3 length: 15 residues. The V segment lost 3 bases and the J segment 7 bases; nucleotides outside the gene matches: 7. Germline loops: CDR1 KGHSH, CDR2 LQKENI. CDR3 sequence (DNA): TGTGCCAGCTCACCCCGGACAGGGGAAGGGCAGCCCCAGCATTTT. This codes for CASSPRTGEGQPQHF.

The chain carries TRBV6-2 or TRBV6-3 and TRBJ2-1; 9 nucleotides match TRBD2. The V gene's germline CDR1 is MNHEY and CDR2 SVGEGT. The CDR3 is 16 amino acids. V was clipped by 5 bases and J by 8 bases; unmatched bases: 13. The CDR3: CASSPFLAGKRDEQFF. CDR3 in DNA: TGTGCCAGCAGTCCTTTTCTAGCGGGGAAAAGGGATGAGCAGTTCTTC.